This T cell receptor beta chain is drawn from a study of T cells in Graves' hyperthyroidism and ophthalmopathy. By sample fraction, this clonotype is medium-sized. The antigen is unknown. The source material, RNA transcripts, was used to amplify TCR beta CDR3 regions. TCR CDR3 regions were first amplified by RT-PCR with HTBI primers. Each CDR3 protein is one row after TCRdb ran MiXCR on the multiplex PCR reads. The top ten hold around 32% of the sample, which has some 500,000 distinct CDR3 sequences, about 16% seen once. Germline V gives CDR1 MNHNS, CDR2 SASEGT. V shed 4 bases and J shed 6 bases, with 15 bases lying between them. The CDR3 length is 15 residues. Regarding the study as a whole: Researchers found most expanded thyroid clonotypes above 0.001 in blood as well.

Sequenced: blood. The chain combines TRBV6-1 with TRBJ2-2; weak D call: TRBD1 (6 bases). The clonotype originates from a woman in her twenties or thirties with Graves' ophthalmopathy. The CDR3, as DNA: TGTGCCAGCAGTGTGACAGGAGAGGGATCCGGGGAGCTGTTTTTT. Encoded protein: CASSVTGEGSGELFF.